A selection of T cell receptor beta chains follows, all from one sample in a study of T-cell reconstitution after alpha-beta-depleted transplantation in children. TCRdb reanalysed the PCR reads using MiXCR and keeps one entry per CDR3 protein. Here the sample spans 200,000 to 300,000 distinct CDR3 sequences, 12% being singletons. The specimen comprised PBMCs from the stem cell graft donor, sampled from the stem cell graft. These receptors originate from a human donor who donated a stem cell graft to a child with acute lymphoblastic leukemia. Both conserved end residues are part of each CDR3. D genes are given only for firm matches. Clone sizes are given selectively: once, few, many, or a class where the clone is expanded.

CSVEVAGGPTAQYF | TGCAGCGTTGAGGTAGCGGGGGGCCCGACCGCGCAGTATTTT | TRBJ2-3 | TRBD2 | many | TRBV29-1
CATSDYWETQYF | TGTGCCACCAGTGATTATTGGGAGACCCAGTACTTC | TRBJ2-5 | NA | many | TRBV24-1
CATTTGAYEQYF | TGTGCCACCACGACAGGCGCCTACGAGCAGTACTTC | TRBJ2-7 | NA | many | TRBV28
CSARDEGTQFWKLFF | TGCAGTGCTAGAGATGAGGGGACCCAATTTTGGAAACTGTTTTTT | TRBJ1-4 | NA | NA | TRBV20-1
CASSFGQPGELFF | TGTGCCAGCAGTTTCGGGCAGCCCGGGGAGCTGTTTTTT | TRBJ2-2 | NA | NA | TRBV27
CASSSGGMVSEAFF | TGTGCCAGCAGCTCCGGTGGTATGGTTTCTGAAGCTTTCTTT | TRBJ1-1 | NA | many | TRBV11-3
CASSYIPGLSAWEQYF | TGTGCCAGCAGTTACATCCCGGGACTTAGCGCCTGGGAGCAGTACTTC | TRBJ2-7 | NA | NA | TRBV6-2/TRBV6-3
CASKGSLNIQYF | TGCGCCAGCAAGGGTAGCCTCAACATTCAGTACTTC | TRBJ2-4 | NA | many | TRBV5-1
CASSSGQAHTPFTEAFF | TGTGCCAGCAGCTCCGGACAGGCCCACACTCCCTTCACTGAAGCTTTCTTT | TRBJ1-1 | TRBD1 | many | TRBV13
CSVDPGQGPDGYTF | TGCAGCGTTGACCCGGGACAGGGTCCCGATGGCTACACCTTC | TRBJ1-2 | TRBD1 | many | TRBV29-1
CASSGTGYEVEQFF | TGTGCCAGCAGTGGGACAGGGTACGAGGTTGAGCAGTTCTTC | TRBJ2-1 | TRBD1 | NA | TRBV6-1
CASSSRVGGPGYNEQFF | TGTGCCAGCAGTTCACGAGTAGGGGGGCCGGGGTACAATGAGCAGTTCTTC | TRBJ2-1 | NA | many | TRBV28
CASSYSWVDQPQHF | TGTGCCAGCAGTTACTCCTGGGTTGATCAGCCCCAGCATTTT | TRBJ1-5 | NA | many | TRBV6-5
CASSETASVFTDTQYF | TGTGCCAGCAGTGAAACCGCTAGCGTCTTCACAGATACGCAGTATTTT | TRBJ2-3 | NA | many | TRBV12-3/TRBV12-4
CATSRDRLGAREQFF | TGTGCCACCAGCAGAGATCGTCTGGGGGCCAGAGAGCAGTTCTTC | TRBJ2-1 | NA | many | TRBV15
CSARGTVNQPQHF | TGCAGTGCTAGAGGTACAGTCAATCAGCCCCAGCATTTT | TRBJ1-5 | NA | many | TRBV20-1
CASSSSGRATYNEQFF | TGTGCCAGCAGTTCTAGCGGGAGGGCGACCTACAATGAGCAGTTCTTC | TRBJ2-1 | TRBD2 | few | TRBV12-3/TRBV12-4
CASSTAGDSPLHF | TGTGCCAGCAGCACCGCAGGGGATTCACCCCTCCACTTT | TRBJ1-6 | NA | many | TRBV12-3/TRBV12-4
CASVRGPGNYGYTF | TGTGCCAGCGTCAGGGGGCCGGGTAACTATGGCTACACCTTC | TRBJ1-2 | TRBD1 | NA | TRBV6-1
CSARRIGPQTQYF | TGCAGTGCTAGGCGGATCGGGCCTCAGACCCAGTACTTC | TRBJ2-5 | NA | NA | TRBV20-1
CASSMGPGRQNQPQHF | TGTGCCAGTAGTATGGGACCAGGGCGGCAAAATCAGCCCCAGCATTTT | TRBJ1-5 | NA | few | TRBV19
CSARGDKRLGNQPQHF | TGCAGTGCTAGAGGGGACAAGCGTTTGGGCAATCAGCCCCAGCATTTT | TRBJ1-5 | NA | NA | TRBV20-1
CSATIRGGGGGYTF | TGCAGTGCTACCATCAGGGGCGGCGGAGGCGGCTACACCTTC | TRBJ1-2 | NA | NA | TRBV20-1
CASNTVIRSGPTDTQYF | TGTGCCAGCAATACTGTAATCCGGAGCGGGCCAACAGATACGCAGTATTTT | TRBJ2-3 | NA | many | TRBV28
CASSSTTSGGSGETQYF | TGCGCCAGCAGCTCAACAACTAGCGGGGGCAGCGGAGAGACCCAGTACTTC | TRBJ2-5 | TRBD2 | many | TRBV5-1
CASSTRTGGTSGANVLTF | TGTGCCAGCAGTACCCGGACAGGGGGCACGTCTGGGGCCAACGTCCTGACTTTC | TRBJ2-6 | TRBD1 | many | TRBV12-3/TRBV12-4
CASSPPRSGANVLTF | TGTGCCAGCTCACCACCGAGGAGTGGGGCCAACGTCCTGACTTTC | TRBJ2-6 | NA | many | TRBV18
CASSRGTLNSGANVLTF | TGTGCCAGCAGCCGCGGGACACTCAACTCTGGGGCCAACGTCCTGACTTTC | TRBJ2-6 | NA | many | TRBV12-3/TRBV12-4
CSANYREAPHYEQFF | TGCAGTGCTAACTACAGGGAGGCCCCGCACTATGAGCAGTTCTTC | TRBJ2-1 | NA | many | TRBV20-1
CASSPYSIPNTGELFF | TGTGCCAGCAGCCCCTACAGTATACCGAACACCGGGGAGCTGTTTTTT | TRBJ2-2 | NA | NA | TRBV7-9
CASSQDRTGTRANVLTF | TGTGCCAGCAGCCAAGATAGGACAGGCACTCGGGCCAACGTCCTGACTTTC | TRBJ2-6 | TRBD1 | NA | TRBV4-2
CASSLSGGVYGYTF | TGTGCCAGCAGTTTATCGGGCGGAGTCTATGGCTACACCTTC | TRBJ1-2 | NA | many | TRBV27
CASSPTGLPHYEQYF | TGTGCCAGCAGTCCGACGGGTTTGCCGCACTACGAGCAGTACTTC | TRBJ2-7 | NA | NA | TRBV27
CASSQRDRPDEKLFF | TGCGCCAGCAGCCAGAGGGACAGACCGGATGAAAAACTGTTTTTT | TRBJ1-4 | TRBD1 | few | TRBV4-3
CASSQERWNTEAFF | TGCGCCAGCAGCCAAGAACGGTGGAACACTGAAGCTTTCTTT | TRBJ1-1 | NA | NA | TRBV4-3
CASSVDGSTDTQYF | TGTGCCAGCAGCGTCGACGGAAGCACAGATACGCAGTATTTT | TRBJ2-3 | NA | many | TRBV9
CSARFGGGGYTF | TGCAGTGCTAGATTTGGAGGGGGCGGCTACACCTTC | TRBJ1-2 | TRBD1 | many | TRBV20-1
CSASSVAGGDYNEQFF | TGCAGTGCTAGCTCAGTAGCAGGAGGAGACTACAATGAGCAGTTCTTC | TRBJ2-1 | NA | few | TRBV20-1
CASSSRAYEQYF | TGTGCCAGCAGCTCTCGGGCCTACGAGCAGTACTTC | TRBJ2-7 | NA | many | TRBV7-9
CASSLTQQSKETQYF | TGTGCCAGCAGCTTAACCCAACAGAGTAAAGAGACCCAGTACTTC | TRBJ2-5 | NA | many | TRBV7-9
CASEGYNEQFF | TGCGCCAGCGAAGGCTACAATGAGCAGTTCTTC | TRBJ2-1 | NA | many | TRBV5-1
CSVSGGRSEQYF | TGCAGCGTTAGTGGGGGACGGAGCGAGCAGTACTTC | TRBJ2-7 | NA | many | TRBV29-1
CASSWRRSSYNEQFF | TGCGCCAGCAGCTGGAGACGGAGCTCCTACAATGAGCAGTTCTTC | TRBJ2-1 | NA | many | TRBV5-1
CASSFPGFSSEQYF | TGTGCCAGCAGTTTCCCCGGATTCTCCTCCGAGCAGTACTTC | TRBJ2-7 | NA | many | TRBV28
CSAPRGGRYNEQFF | TGCAGTGCTCCCCGGGGGGGCCGATACAATGAGCAGTTCTTC | TRBJ2-1 | TRBD2 | many | TRBV20-1
CASSLTGTDVNEQFF | TGCGCCAGCAGCTTAACCGGGACAGACGTCAATGAGCAGTTCTTC | TRBJ2-1 | TRBD1 | many | TRBV5-1
CASSESMGAGETQYF | TGCGCCAGCAGTGAGTCGATGGGGGCAGGGGAGACCCAGTACTTC | TRBJ2-5 | NA | NA | TRBV10-1
CASRYRALSHEQYF | TGTGCCAGCAGGTACAGGGCCCTGAGCCACGAGCAGTACTTC | TRBJ2-7 | NA | many | TRBV27
CASSEHHQGVPRFGYTF | TGTGCCAGCAGTGAACACCACCAGGGGGTCCCTCGGTTTGGCTACACCTTC | TRBJ1-2 | TRBD1 | many | TRBV25-1
CATSDGYGYTF | TGTGCCACCAGTGATGGTTATGGCTACACCTTC | TRBJ1-2 | NA | many | TRBV24-1
CASRTTPGTNEKLFF | TGCGCCAGCAGGACCACACCAGGCACTAATGAAAAACTGTTTTTT | TRBJ1-4 | NA | many | TRBV5-1
CASSRAGTGNTIYF | TGTGCCAGCAGTCGGGCGGGCACTGGAAACACCATATATTTT | TRBJ1-3 | NA | many | TRBV11-2
CSVGGTSEYYEQYF | TGCAGCGTTGGTGGGACATCGGAATACTACGAGCAGTACTTC | TRBJ2-7 | NA | few | TRBV29-1
CSEPGQGTNTEAFF | TGCAGTGAGCCGGGACAGGGCACGAACACTGAAGCTTTCTTT | TRBJ1-1 | TRBD1 | many | TRBV20-1
CAWSVPGGYYGYTF | TGTGCCTGGAGTGTACCAGGGGGCTACTATGGCTACACCTTC | TRBJ1-2 | TRBD1 | many | TRBV30
CASSFPSGTGTDTQYF | TGCGCCAGCAGCTTCCCATCAGGGACTGGCACAGATACGCAGTATTTT | TRBJ2-3 | NA | many | TRBV5-1
CASSFKGQGGYEQYF | TGTGCCAGCAGTTTTAAGGGACAGGGCGGTTACGAGCAGTACTTC | TRBJ2-7 | TRBD1 | many | TRBV27
CASSPKGVGRSTTQYF | TGTGCCAGCAGCCCAAAGGGGGTCGGGAGGTCGACTACGCAGTATTTT | TRBJ2-3 | NA | many | TRBV28
CASSSVRTGELFF | TGTGCCAGCAGCTCAGTTAGAACCGGGGAGCTGTTTTTT | TRBJ2-2 | NA | many | TRBV7-6
CASSQDLEIVGAGLTPTYEQYF | TGCGCCAGCAGCCAAGATCTGGAGATTGTAGGGGCGGGACTTACCCCCACCTACGAGCAGTACTTC | TRBJ2-7 | NA | NA | TRBV4-1